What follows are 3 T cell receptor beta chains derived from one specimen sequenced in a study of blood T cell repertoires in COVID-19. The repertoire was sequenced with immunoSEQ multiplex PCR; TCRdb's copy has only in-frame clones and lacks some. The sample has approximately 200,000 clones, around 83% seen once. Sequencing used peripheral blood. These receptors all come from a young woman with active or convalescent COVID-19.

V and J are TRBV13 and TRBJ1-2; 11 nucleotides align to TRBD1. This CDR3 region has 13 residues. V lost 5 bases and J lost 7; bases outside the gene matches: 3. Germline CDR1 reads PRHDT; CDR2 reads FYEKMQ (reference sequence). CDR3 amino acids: CASSQGQGVGYTF. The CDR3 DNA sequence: TGTGCCAGCAGCCAGGGACAGGGGGTTGGCTACACCTTC.

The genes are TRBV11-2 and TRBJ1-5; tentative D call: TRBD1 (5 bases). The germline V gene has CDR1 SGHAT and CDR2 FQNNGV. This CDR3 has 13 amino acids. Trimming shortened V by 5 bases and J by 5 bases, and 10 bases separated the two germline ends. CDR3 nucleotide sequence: TGTGCCAGCAGCCCAGGGAATTATCAGCCCCAGCATTTT. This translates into CASSPGNYQPQHF. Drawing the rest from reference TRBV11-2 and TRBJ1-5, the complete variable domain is EAGVAQSPRYKIIEKRQSVAFWCNPISGHATLYWYQQILGQGPKLLIQFQNNGVVDDSQLPKDRFSAERLKGVDSTLKIQPAKLEDSAVYLCASSPGNYQPQHFGDGTRLSIL.

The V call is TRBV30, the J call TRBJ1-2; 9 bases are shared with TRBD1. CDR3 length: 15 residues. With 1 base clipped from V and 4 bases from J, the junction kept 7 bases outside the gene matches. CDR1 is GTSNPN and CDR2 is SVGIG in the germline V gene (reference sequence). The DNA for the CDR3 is TGTGCCTGGAGTGGAAGGACAGGGGTGGGCTATGGCTACACCTTC. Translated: CAWSGRTGVGYGYTF.